The sequence of this T cell receptor beta chain was determined in a study of blood T cell repertoires in COVID-19. This clone was recorded a few times. Some clones are missing from TCRdb's copy, which holds only in-frame ones; the method was immunoSEQ multiplex PCR. The sample comprises approximately 400,000 clones, around 87% of which are singletons, and 1.3% rests with the top ten. V lost 4 bases and J 4 bases, leaving 11 bases between the germline ends. The CDR3 extends over 13 amino acids. Germline V CDR1 and CDR2: SGHTS, YDEGEE. V and J are TRBV5-8 and TRBJ1-2; D unclear. The sequence came from a man younger than 45 who had recovered from COVID-19. The sample comprised PBMCs or T cells enriched from blood (not recorded which). This chain's CDR3 is CASSPRGAYGYTF. CDR3 nucleotides: TGTGCCAGCAGCCCCCGGGGAGCCTATGGCTACACCTTC.